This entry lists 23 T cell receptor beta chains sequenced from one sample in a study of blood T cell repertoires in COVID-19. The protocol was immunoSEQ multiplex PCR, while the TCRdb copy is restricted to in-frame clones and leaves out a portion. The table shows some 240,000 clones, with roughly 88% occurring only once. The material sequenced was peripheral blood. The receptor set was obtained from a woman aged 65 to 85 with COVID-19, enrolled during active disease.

This CDR3 is CASSLGQGAQETQYF. CDR3 nucleotide sequence: TGCGCCAGCAGCTTGGGACAGGGGGCCCAAGAGACCCAGTACTTC. This rearrangement joins TRBV5-1 to TRBJ2-5, with 10 bases matching TRBD1. Germline V gene data show CDR1 as SGHRS and CDR2 as YFSETQ. Trimming removed 0 bases from V and 1 base from J; junction bases left unmatched: 0. The CDR3 contains 15 residues.

The CDR3 loop reads CASSLVARPIYF. The CDR3 DNA is TGTGCCAGCAGTTTAGTGGCCAGGCCCATATATTTT. V and J are TRBV12-3 or TRBV12-4 and TRBJ1-3; D is uncertain. V gave up 1 base and J gave up 11 bases, with 9 bases separating them. This CDR3 spans 12 amino acids.

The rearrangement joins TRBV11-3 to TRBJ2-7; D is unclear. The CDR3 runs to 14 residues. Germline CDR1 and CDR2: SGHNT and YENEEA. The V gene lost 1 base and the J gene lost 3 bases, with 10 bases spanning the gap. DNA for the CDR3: TGTGCCAGCAGCTTAGCAGACTCGATCTACGAGCAGTACTTC. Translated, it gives CASSLADSIYEQYF.

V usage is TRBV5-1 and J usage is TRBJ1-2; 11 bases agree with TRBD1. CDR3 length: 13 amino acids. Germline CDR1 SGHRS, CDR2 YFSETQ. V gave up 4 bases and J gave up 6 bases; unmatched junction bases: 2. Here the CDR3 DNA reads TGCGCCAGCAGCCCGGACAGGGGGCATGGCTACACCTTC. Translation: CASSPDRGHGYTF.

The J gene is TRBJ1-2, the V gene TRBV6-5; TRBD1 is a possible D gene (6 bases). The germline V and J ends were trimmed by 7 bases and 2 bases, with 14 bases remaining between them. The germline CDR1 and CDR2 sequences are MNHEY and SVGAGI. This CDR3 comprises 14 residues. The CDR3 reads CASNRDNRNYGYTF. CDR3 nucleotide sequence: TGTGCCAGCAATCGGGACAATAGAAACTATGGCTACACCTTC.

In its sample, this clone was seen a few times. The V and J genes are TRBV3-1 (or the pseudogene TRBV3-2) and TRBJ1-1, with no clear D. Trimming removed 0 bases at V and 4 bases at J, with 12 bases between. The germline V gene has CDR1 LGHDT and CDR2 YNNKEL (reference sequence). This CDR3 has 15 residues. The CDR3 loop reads CASSQEFGGLTEAFF. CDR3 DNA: TGTGCCAGCAGCCAAGAGTTTGGAGGCCTCACTGAAGCTTTCTTT.

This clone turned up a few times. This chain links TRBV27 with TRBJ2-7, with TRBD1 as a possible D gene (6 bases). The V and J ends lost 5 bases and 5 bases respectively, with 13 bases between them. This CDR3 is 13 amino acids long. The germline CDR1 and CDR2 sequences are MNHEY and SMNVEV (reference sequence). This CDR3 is CASSTTGSHEQYF. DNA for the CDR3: TGTGCCAGCAGTACAACAGGGTCCCACGAGCAGTACTTC.

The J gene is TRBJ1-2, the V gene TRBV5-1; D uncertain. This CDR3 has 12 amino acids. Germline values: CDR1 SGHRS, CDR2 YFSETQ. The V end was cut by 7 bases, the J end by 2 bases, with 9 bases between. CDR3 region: CASSLSNYGYTF. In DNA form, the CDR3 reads TGCGCCAGCTCCTTGTCCAACTATGGCTACACCTTC.

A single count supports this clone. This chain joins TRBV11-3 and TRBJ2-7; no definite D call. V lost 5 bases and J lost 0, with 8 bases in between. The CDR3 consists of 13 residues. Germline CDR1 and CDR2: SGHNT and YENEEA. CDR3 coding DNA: TGTGCCAGCAGCGTGACACTCTCCTACGAGCAGTACTTC. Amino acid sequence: CASSVTLSYEQYF.

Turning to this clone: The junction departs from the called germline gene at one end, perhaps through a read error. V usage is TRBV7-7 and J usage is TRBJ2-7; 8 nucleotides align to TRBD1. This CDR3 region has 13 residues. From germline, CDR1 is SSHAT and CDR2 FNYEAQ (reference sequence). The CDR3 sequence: CASSQDRDYEQYF. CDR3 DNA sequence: TGTGCTAGCAGCCAGGACAGGGACTACGAGCAGTACTTC.

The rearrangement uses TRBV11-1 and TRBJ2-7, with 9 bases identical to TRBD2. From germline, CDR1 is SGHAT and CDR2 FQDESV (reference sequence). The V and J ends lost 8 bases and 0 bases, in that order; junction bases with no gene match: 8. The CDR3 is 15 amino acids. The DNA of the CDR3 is TGTGCCAGCTCGGTAAGCGGGAGGTCCTCCTACGAGCAGTACTTC. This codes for CASSVSGRSSYEQYF. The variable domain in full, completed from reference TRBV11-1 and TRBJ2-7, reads EAEVAQSPRYKITEKSQAVAFWCDPISGHATLYWYRQILGQGPELLVQFQDESVVDDSQLPKDRFSAERLKGVDSTLKIQPAELGDSAMYLCASSVSGRSSYEQYFGPGTRLTVT.

Here the CDR3 DNA reads TGTGCCACTACGGACAGGGGAGACGAGACCCAGTACTTC. This sequence encodes CATTDRGDETQYF. The genes are TRBV24-1 and TRBJ2-5; 9 bases are a match to TRBD1. This CDR3 region has 13 residues. The J segment lost 5 bases and the V segment lost 10 bases, leaving 7 bases of the junction unmatched. Germline loops: CDR1 KGHDR, CDR2 SFDVKD.

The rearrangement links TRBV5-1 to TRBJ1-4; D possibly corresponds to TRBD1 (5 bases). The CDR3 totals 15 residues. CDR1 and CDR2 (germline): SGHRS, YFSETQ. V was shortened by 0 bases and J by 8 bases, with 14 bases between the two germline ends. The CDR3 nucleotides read TGCGCCAGCAGCTTGGGAGGGGATCGGGGGGAAAAACTGTTTTTT. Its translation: CASSLGGDRGEKLFF.

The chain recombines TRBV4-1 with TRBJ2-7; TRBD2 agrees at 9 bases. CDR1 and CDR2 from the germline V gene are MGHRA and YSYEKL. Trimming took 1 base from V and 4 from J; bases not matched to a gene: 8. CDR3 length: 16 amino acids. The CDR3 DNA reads TGCGCCAGCAGCCAAGCCCTTAGCGGGAGAGCATACGAGCAGTACTTC. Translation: CASSQALSGRAYEQYF.

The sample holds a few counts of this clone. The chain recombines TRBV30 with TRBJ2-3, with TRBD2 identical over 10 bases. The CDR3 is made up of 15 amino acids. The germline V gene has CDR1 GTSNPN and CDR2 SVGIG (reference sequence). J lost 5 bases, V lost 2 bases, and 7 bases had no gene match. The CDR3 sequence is CAWSQREGSLDTQYF. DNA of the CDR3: TGTGCCTGGAGTCAGCGGGAGGGCAGCCTAGATACGCAGTATTTT.

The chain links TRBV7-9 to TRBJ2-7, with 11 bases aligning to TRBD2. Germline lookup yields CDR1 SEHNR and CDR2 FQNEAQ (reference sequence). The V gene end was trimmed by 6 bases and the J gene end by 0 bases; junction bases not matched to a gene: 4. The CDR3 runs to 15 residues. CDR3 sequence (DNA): TGTGCCAGCAGTCCTAGCGGGAGGACCTCCTACGAGCAGTACTTC. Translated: CASSPSGRTSYEQYF.

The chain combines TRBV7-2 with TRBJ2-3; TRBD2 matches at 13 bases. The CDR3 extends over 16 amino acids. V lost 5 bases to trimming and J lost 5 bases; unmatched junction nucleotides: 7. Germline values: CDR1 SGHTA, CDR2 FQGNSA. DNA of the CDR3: TGTGCCAGCAGCACCCGACTAGCGGGAGGTATAGATACGCAGTATTTT. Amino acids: CASSTRLAGGIDTQYF.

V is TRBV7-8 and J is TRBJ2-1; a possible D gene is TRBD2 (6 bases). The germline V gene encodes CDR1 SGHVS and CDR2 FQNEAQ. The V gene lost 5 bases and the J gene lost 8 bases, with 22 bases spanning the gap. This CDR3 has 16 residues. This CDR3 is CASSGHSGEPGHEQFF. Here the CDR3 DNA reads TGTGCCAGCAGCGGACATAGCGGAGAGCCGGGCCATGAGCAGTTCTTC. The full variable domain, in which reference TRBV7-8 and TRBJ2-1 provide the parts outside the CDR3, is GAGVSQSPRYKVAKRGQDVALRCDPISGHVSLFWYQQALGQGPEFLTYFQNEAQLDKSGLPSDRFFAERPEGSVSTLKIQRTQQEDSAVYLCASSGHSGEPGHEQFFGPGTRLTVL.

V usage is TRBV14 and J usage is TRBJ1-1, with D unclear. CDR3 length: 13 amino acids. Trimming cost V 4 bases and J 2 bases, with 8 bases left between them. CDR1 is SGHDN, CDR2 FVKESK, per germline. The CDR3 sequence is CASSPRINTEAFF. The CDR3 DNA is TGTGCCAGCAGCCCCAGGATTAACACTGAAGCTTTCTTT.

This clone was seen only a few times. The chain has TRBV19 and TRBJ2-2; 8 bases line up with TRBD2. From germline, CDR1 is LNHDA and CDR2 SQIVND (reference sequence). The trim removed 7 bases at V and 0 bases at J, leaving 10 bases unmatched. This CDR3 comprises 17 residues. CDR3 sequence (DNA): TGTGCCAGTAATTTAGCGGGACGCCGACCGAACACCGGGGAGCTGTTTTTT. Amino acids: CASNLAGRRPNTGELFF.

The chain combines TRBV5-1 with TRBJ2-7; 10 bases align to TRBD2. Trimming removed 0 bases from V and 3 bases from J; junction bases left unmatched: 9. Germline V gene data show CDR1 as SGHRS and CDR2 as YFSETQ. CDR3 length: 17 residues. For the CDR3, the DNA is TGCGCCAGCAGCTTGGCCCCTCCTAGCGGGAGCTTCTACGAGCAGTACTTC. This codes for CASSLAPPSGSFYEQYF.

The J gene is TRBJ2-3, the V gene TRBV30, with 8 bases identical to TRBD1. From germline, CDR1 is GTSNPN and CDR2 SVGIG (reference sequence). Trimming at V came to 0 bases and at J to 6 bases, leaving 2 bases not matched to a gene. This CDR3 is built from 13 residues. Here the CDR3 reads CAWSVGTGDTQYF. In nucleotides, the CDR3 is TGTGCCTGGAGTGTAGGGACAGGCGATACGCAGTATTTT. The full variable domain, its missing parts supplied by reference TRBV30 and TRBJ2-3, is SQTIHQWPATLVQPVGSPLSLECTVEGTSNPNLYWYRQAAGRGLQLLFYSVGIGQISSEVPQNLSASRPQDRQFILSSKKLLLSDSGFYLCAWSVGTGDTQYFGPGTRLTVL.

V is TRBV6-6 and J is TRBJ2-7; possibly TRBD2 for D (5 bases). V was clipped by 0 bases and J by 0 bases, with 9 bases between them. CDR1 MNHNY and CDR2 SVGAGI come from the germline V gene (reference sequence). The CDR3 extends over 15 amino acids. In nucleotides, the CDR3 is TGTGCCAGCAGTTACTCAGCGGAGTACTCCTACGAGCAGTACTTC. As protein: CASSYSAEYSYEQYF.